This entry concerns a single TCR beta chain. Its antigen remains unknown. CDR1 and CDR2 from the germline V gene are SGHTS and YDEGEE. The CDR3 loop spans 15 amino acids. Trimming took 6 bases from V and 1 from J, leaving 14 bases between them. These data are taken from a study of graft-versus-host responses after intestinal transplantation. Measured with immunoSEQ multiplex PCR; TCRdb has only the in-frame clones, and not every one. The table shows about 120,000 clones, with 90% occurring only once. Sequencing used unstimulated CD4+ T cells sorted from spleen or lymph node cells, obtained before intestinal transplant. The receptor comes from a human donor who received an intestinal transplant. The genes are TRBV5-8 and TRBJ2-1, with a tentative D call TRBD2 (6 bases). CDR3 region: CASTTPGESYNEQFF. In DNA, the CDR3 is TGTGCCAGCACCACTCCGGGGGAATCCTACAATGAGCAGTTCTTC.